This T cell receptor beta chain was recorded in a study of cytomegalovirus exposure and HLA in healthy donors. V lost 5 bases to trimming and J lost 2 bases; unmatched junction nucleotides: 15. The CDR3 consists of 19 residues. CDR1 is MNHEY, CDR2 SMNVEV, per germline (reference sequence). The PCR was carried out with 60 Vbeta primers and 13 Jbeta primers. The assay was immunoSEQ multiplex PCR, and TCRdb's table has in-frame clones only and misses some. The data contain some 170,000 clones, roughly 79% of them singletons. Input material: PBMCs. The receptor was derived from a man in his forties or fifties in good health and CMV-seropositive. The rearrangement links TRBV27 to TRBJ2-7; TRBD2 aligns across 13 bases. The CDR3 here is CASSPNSGTSGTKAYEQYF. In DNA, the CDR3 is TGTGCCAGCAGTCCCAACTCCGGGACTAGCGGGACCAAAGCCTACGAGCAGTACTTC.